The table lists the clone carrying this TCR beta chain with many counts. Its antigen is unknown. The data are from a study of T-cell memory formation after mild COVID-19. Study-wide findings and caveats: A subset of responding clones appeared in pre-infection memory, suggesting cross-reactive memory joined.

This CDR3 has 14 amino acids. V lost 4 bases, J lost 5 bases, and 14 bases lay in between. Germline CDR1 is SQVTM and CDR2 is ANQGSEA. TCRdb re-analysed the 5' RACE reads in MiXCR, keeping a single row per CDR3 protein. The sample has approximately 500,000 distinct CDR3 sequences, roughly 23% seen once. The chain joins TRBV29-1 to TRBJ2-2; D remains unclear. The material sequenced was PBMCs or a T cell subset sorted from them (not recorded which). This sequence originates from an adult woman who had mild COVID-19 (a few samples of this study predate the infection). Cell type and time point are not known. The CDR3 loop reads CSVVFVVGTGELFF. The CDR3 coding sequence is TGCAGCGTTGTGTTCGTGGTGGGGACCGGGGAGCTGTTTTTT.